The T cell receptor (beta chain) under discussion was sequenced for a study of cytomegalovirus exposure and HLA in healthy donors. Produced via immunoSEQ multiplex PCR; TCRdb's table is partial and in-frame only. The sample carries some 130,000 clones, less than 90% recorded once. The CDR3 totals 17 residues. Germline assignment: CDR1 KGHSH and CDR2 LQKENI. V was shortened by 0 bases and J by 2 bases, with 14 bases between the two germline ends. The specimen sequenced was PBMCs. J is TRBJ1-3 and V is TRBV18; the D is unclear. The receptor's source is a man younger than 35 in good health and CMV-seronegative. The CDR3, as DNA: TGTGCCAGCTCACCACCGGAGGGAACCTGGGCTGGAAACACCATATATTTT. Encoded protein: CASSPPEGTWAGNTIYF. Using reference TRBV18 and TRBJ1-3 for the parts outside the CDR3, the full variable domain is NAGVMQNPRHLVRRRGQEARLRCSPMKGHSHVYWYRQLPEEGLKFMVYLQKENIIDESGMPKERFSAEFPKEGPSILRIQQVVRGDSAAYFCASSPPEGTWAGNTIYFGEGSWLTVV.